These 27 T cell receptor beta chains were sequenced from one sample in a study of shared clonotypes between healthy human individuals. Sequencing was performed with immunoSEQ multiplex PCR; in TCRdb, only in-frame clones are kept and a portion is missing. Of about 1.1 million clones listed, 70% to 80% are singletons. The material sequenced was memory CD4+ T cells from PBMCs. Subset given: CD45RA-negative fraction. The receptors shown here come from a man younger than 35 in good health. Some clones in this sample may be carry-over from other donors' samples.

The chain links TRBV7-9 to TRBJ2-5; tentatively, D is TRBD1 (6 bases). CDR1 SEHNR and CDR2 FQNEAQ come from the germline V gene (reference sequence). With 2 bases removed from V and 2 bases from J, the gap between germline ends came to 9 bases. This CDR3 region has 14 residues. In DNA, the CDR3 is TGTGCCAGCAGCTTAATGACAGGACAAGAGACCCAGTACTTC. Translated, it gives CASSLMTGQETQYF.

This chain connects TRBV19 to TRBJ2-1; D gene uncertain. The V gene's germline CDR1 is LNHDA and CDR2 SQIVND (reference sequence). The V and J ends lost 4 bases and 9 bases respectively, with 7 bases between them. The CDR3 totals 11 residues. CDR3 amino acids: CASSKRSEQFF. CDR3 bases: TGTGCCAGTAGTAAACGTAGTGAGCAGTTCTTC.

This chain joins TRBV7-2 and TRBJ1-2; D perhaps matches TRBD1 (5 bases). The CDR3 is 13 amino acids. Germline values: CDR1 SGHTA, CDR2 FQGNSA. V dropped 5 bases and J dropped 8 bases, with 15 bases sitting between them. CDR3 DNA sequence: TGTGCCAGCAGCCCCCCCGGGACTCAGGGCTACACCTTC. Protein: CASSPPGTQGYTF.

The genes are TRBV2 and TRBJ1-2; D is uncertain. CDR3 length equals 11 residues. V lost 7 bases and J 5 bases, leaving 8 bases between the germline ends. Germline CDR1 and CDR2: SNHLY and FYNNEI. The CDR3: CASTAEYGYTF. CDR3 nucleotide sequence: TGTGCCAGCACGGCAGAATATGGCTACACCTTC.

The chain couples TRBV6-6 to TRBJ2-1, with D perhaps TRBD2 (5 bases). Deletions cut 0 bases from V and 7 bases from J, with 16 bases between. This CDR3 contains 16 residues. Germline CDR1 MNHNY, CDR2 SVGAGI (reference sequence). CDR3: CASSYSNPSLSNEQFF. The DNA of the CDR3 is TGTGCCAGCAGTTACTCGAACCCTAGCCTTTCGAATGAGCAGTTCTTC.

The CDR3 nucleotides read TGTGCCAGCAGTTACTCGTGGGGGCAGGGGGCTGAAGCTTTCTTT. Its protein is CASSYSWGQGAEAFF. The rearrangement joins TRBV6-5 to TRBJ1-1; 7 bases are a match to TRBD1. V dropped 0 bases and J dropped 6; count of bases not matched to a gene: 7. This CDR3 is 15 amino acids long. In germline, CDR1 is MNHEY, CDR2 SVGAGI.

This chain links TRBV28 with TRBJ1-2; D gene uncertain. Germline V CDR1 and CDR2: MDHEN, SYDVKM. The CDR3 spans 16 residues. V was pared by 4 bases and J by 3 bases, with 18 bases between. CDR3 residues: CASSWAPLRGDYGYTF. DNA of the CDR3: TGTGCCAGCAGTTGGGCTCCCCTGCGGGGTGACTATGGCTACACCTTC.

This chain uses TRBV5-4 with TRBJ1-1; 7 bases map to TRBD1. The CDR3 loop spans 16 amino acids. The germline V gene encodes CDR1 SGHNT and CDR2 YYREEE (reference sequence). The J segment lost 0 bases and the V segment lost 4 bases, leaving 9 bases of the junction unmatched. The CDR3 coding sequence is TGTGCCAGCAGCAGATCGGACAGGTCTATGAACACTGAAGCTTTCTTT. As protein: CASSRSDRSMNTEAFF.

This clone showed up just a few times. The V call is TRBV7-5, the J call TRBJ1-5. TRBV7-5 is a pseudogene. The CDR3 has 8 residues. This CDR3 is CVRQPQHF. CDR3 DNA: TGTGTCAGGCAGCCCCAGCATTTT.

The table lists this clone with a count of one. The rearrangement joins TRBV18 to TRBJ1-4; tentatively, D is TRBD1 (5 bases). Trimming stripped 5 bases from V and 2 bases from J, with 21 bases between. CDR1 and CDR2 (germline): KGHSH, LQKENI. The CDR3 has 18 amino acids. In DNA, the CDR3 is TGTGCCAGCTCATACTCCTCCGCCACGGGGCCTACTAATGAAAAACTGTTTTTT. Translating gives CASSYSSATGPTNEKLFF. The full variable domain, with the rest looked up from reference TRBV18 and TRBJ1-4, is NAGVMQNPRHLVRRRGQEARLRCSPMKGHSHVYWYRQLPEEGLKFMVYLQKENIIDESGMPKERFSAEFPKEGPSILRIQQVVRGDSAAYFCASSYSSATGPTNEKLFFGSGTQLSVL.

The rearrangement links TRBV27 to TRBJ1-1; D not resolved. The CDR3 contains 16 residues. Trimming stripped 5 bases from V and 0 bases from J, with 16 bases between. The germline CDR1 and CDR2 sequences are MNHEY and SMNVEV (reference sequence). The CDR3, as DNA: TGTGCCAGCAGTCTCCTCACGGGGTTCATGAACACTGAAGCTTTCTTT. This gives the protein CASSLLTGFMNTEAFF.

This chain uses TRBV18 with TRBJ2-3; D unclear. CDR1 is KGHSH and CDR2 is LQKENI in the germline V gene. With 8 bases removed from V and 6 bases from J, the gap between germline ends came to 15 bases. The CDR3 contains 13 residues. The CDR3 is CASRIQTGDTQYF. The CDR3 DNA sequence: TGTGCCAGCCGCATTCAAACTGGGGATACGCAGTATTTT.

The chain has TRBV6-6 and TRBJ2-2; 7 positions match TRBD2. Per the germline V gene, CDR1 is MNHNY and CDR2 is SVGAGI (reference sequence). CDR3 size: 15 residues. The ends lost 6 bases at V and 3 bases at J; junction bases unmatched: 7. CDR3 nucleotides: TGTGCCAGCAGGCCGGGCCGGGGGGACACCGGGGAGCTGTTTTTT. As protein: CASRPGRGDTGELFF.

V gene TRBV7-2 combines with J gene TRBJ1-5; TRBD1 matches at 8 bases. V gave up 1 base and J gave up 4 bases; unmatched junction bases: 3. Germline V lookup: CDR1 SGHTA, CDR2 FQGNSA. The CDR3 has 15 residues. The CDR3 here is CASSLGTGQNQPQHF. CDR3 sequence (DNA): TGTGCCAGCAGCTTAGGGACAGGGCAGAATCAGCCCCAGCATTTT.

V gene TRBV27 combines with J gene TRBJ2-5; D unresolved. Germline V gene data show CDR1 as MNHEY and CDR2 as SMNVEV (reference sequence). This CDR3 is 13 amino acids long. Trimming removed 5 bases from V and 5 bases from J, with 12 bases in between. Here the CDR3 DNA reads TGTGCCAGCAGTAAAAGATTCGGGGAGACCCAGTACTTC. As protein: CASSKRFGETQYF.

In regard to this clone: This may come from a read error, since a much larger clone is one base off. The chain recombines TRBV20-1 with TRBJ1-1; D uncertain. From germline, CDR1 is DFQATT and CDR2 SNEGSKA (reference sequence). V lost 5 bases and J lost 1, with 5 bases in between. The CDR3 is made up of 11 amino acids. Here the CDR3 DNA reads TGCAGTGCTGTGGGGAACACTGAAGCTTTCTTT. Protein product: CSAVGNTEAFF.

This clone was seen only a few times. The chain combines TRBV28 with TRBJ2-7; 9 nucleotides agree with TRBD1. This CDR3 contains 14 residues. V gave up 2 bases and J gave up 3 bases; unmatched junction bases: 2. Germline assignment: CDR1 MDHEN and CDR2 SYDVKM. Here the CDR3 reads CASSLRGQGYEQYF. The CDR3 DNA sequence: TGTGCCAGCAGTTTAAGGGGACAGGGCTACGAGCAGTACTTC. The whole variable domain, filled in from reference TRBV28 and TRBJ2-7, reads DVKVTQSSRYLVKRTGEKVFLECVQDMDHENMFWYRQDPGLGLRLIYFSYDVKMKEKGDIPEGYSVSREKKERFSLILESASTNQTSMYLCASSLRGQGYEQYFGPGTRLTVT.

This clone was counted between two and nine times. CDR3 coding DNA: TGTGCCAGCAGTACCCGGAGGGGGCGAGGGGAGACCCAGTACTTC. Protein sequence: CASSTRRGRGETQYF. The chain has TRBV2 and TRBJ2-5; possible D gene TRBD1, 7 bases. CDR1 is SNHLY, CDR2 FYNNEI, per germline. The CDR3 sequence is 15 residues long. V was pared by 5 bases and J by 5 bases, with 18 bases between.

The chain is built from TRBV10-1 and TRBJ1-2; weak D call: TRBD1 (5 bases). The CDR3 is 13 residues long. Trimming cost V 2 bases and J 4 bases, with 8 bases left between them. Germline CDR1 WNHNN, CDR2 SYGVQD (reference sequence). CDR3 coding DNA: TGCGCCAGCAGTGAGAATCAGGGCTATGGCTACACCTTC. It translates to CASSENQGYGYTF.

CDR3: CASSMRVWYKLFF. As DNA, the CDR3 is TGTGCCAGTAGTATGCGGGTTTGGTATAAACTGTTTTTT. The J gene is TRBJ1-4, the V gene TRBV19; the D is unclear. V lost 3 bases and J lost 11, with 13 bases in between. CDR1 is LNHDA, CDR2 SQIVND, per germline (reference sequence). The CDR3 length is 13 residues. The whole variable domain, filled in from reference TRBV19 and TRBJ1-4, reads DGGITQSPKYLFRKEGQNVTLSCEQNLNHDAMYWYRQDPGQGLRLIYYSQIVNDFQKGDIAEGYSVSREKKESFPLTVTSAQKNPTAFYLCASSMRVWYKLFFGSGTQLSVL.

The V and J genes are TRBV13 and TRBJ2-2, with TRBD2 matching over 8 bases. The germline gives CDR1 PRHDT, CDR2 FYEKMQ (reference sequence). Losses at the gene ends were 4 bases for V and 4 bases for J; bases not matched to a gene: 11. The CDR3 is 17 residues long. The CDR3 is CASSSLLRGRFTGELFF. CDR3 bases: TGTGCCAGCAGCTCTCTCCTTCGCGGGAGGTTCACCGGGGAGCTGTTTTTT.

In its sample, this clone was seen a few times. This chain uses TRBV18 with TRBJ2-1, with D unclear. The ends were cut back, 3 bases at V and 3 bases at J, with 12 bases in the middle. The CDR3 runs 15 residues. Germline lookup yields CDR1 KGHSH and CDR2 LQKENI. The CDR3 coding sequence is TGTGCCAGCTCACCGATCCTCGCCAACTACAATGAGCAGTTCTTC. This translates into CASSPILANYNEQFF.

V usage is TRBV29-1 and J usage is TRBJ2-5; D tentatively fits TRBD1 or TRBD2 (5 bases each). The CDR3 runs to 14 residues. The germline V gene has CDR1 SQVTM and CDR2 ANQGSEA. V shed 6 bases and J shed 6 bases, with 20 bases lying between them. CDR3 protein: CSVQPEFQGQTQYF. In DNA, the CDR3 is TGCAGCGTCCAACCGGAGTTCCAGGGACAGACCCAGTACTTC.

This chain uses TRBV28 with TRBJ1-6; no clear D gene. Germline V lookup: CDR1 MDHEN, CDR2 SYDVKM. This CDR3 is 13 amino acids long. V lost 8 bases and J 10 bases, leaving 15 bases between the germline ends. The CDR3 sequence is CASGTRRSSPLHF. In DNA form, the CDR3 reads TGTGCCAGCGGAACACGGAGGTCGTCACCCCTCCACTTT.

This chain links TRBV7-2 with TRBJ2-1; TRBD2 might be the D (6 bases). CDR3 length equals 16 residues. The germline gives CDR1 SGHTA, CDR2 FQGNSA. V gave up 0 bases and J gave up 0 bases, with 9 bases separating them. CDR3 amino acids: CASSLAVTSSYNEQFF. DNA for the CDR3: TGTGCCAGCAGCTTAGCGGTGACTAGCTCCTACAATGAGCAGTTCTTC. The full variable domain, completed using reference TRBV7-2 and TRBJ2-1, is GAGVSQSPSNKVTEKGKDVELRCDPISGHTALYWYRQSLGQGLEFLIYFQGNSAPDKSGLPSDRFSAERTGGSVSTLTIQRTQQEDSAVYLCASSLAVTSSYNEQFFGPGTRLTVL.

The rearrangement links TRBV7-2 to TRBJ2-3; 10 nucleotides line up with TRBD2. Unmatched junction bases numbered 5, after V lost 2 bases and J lost 6 bases. The CDR3 is 15 residues long. Per germline, CDR1 SGHTA and CDR2 FQGNSA. This CDR3 is CASSLKAGGVDTQYF. CDR3 bases: TGTGCCAGCAGCTTAAAAGCGGGAGGGGTGGATACGCAGTATTTT.

The chain couples TRBV11-1 to TRBJ2-5; TRBD2 matches at 7 bases. The CDR3 is 16 residues long. With V trimmed by 2 bases and J by 1 base, 7 bases remained unmatched. The germline V gene encodes CDR1 SGHAT and CDR2 FQDESV (reference sequence). The CDR3 DNA reads as TGTGCCAGCAGCTTAATTGGAGCGGGAACCCAAGAGACCCAGTACTTC. Translation: CASSLIGAGTQETQYF. Full variable domain (missing parts from reference TRBV11-1 and TRBJ2-5): EAEVAQSPRYKITEKSQAVAFWCDPISGHATLYWYRQILGQGPELLVQFQDESVVDDSQLPKDRFSAERLKGVDSTLKIQPAELGDSAMYLCASSLIGAGTQETQYFGPGTRLLVL.